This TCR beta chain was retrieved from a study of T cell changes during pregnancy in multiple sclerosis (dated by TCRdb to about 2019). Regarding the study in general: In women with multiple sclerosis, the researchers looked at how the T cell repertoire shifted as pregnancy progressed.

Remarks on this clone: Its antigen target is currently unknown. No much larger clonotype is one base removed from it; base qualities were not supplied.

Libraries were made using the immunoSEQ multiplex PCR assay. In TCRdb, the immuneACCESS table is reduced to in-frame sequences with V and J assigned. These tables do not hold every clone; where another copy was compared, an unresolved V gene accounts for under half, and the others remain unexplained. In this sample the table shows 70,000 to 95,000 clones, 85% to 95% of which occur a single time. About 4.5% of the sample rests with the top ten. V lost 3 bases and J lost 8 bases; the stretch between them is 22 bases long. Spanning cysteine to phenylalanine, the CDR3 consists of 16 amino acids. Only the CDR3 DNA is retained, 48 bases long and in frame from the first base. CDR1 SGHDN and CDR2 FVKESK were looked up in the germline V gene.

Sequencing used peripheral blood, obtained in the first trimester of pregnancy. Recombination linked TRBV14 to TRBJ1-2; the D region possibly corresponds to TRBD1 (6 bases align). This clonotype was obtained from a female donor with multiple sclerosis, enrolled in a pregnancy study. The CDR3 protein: CASSHERQERFSGYTF. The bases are TGTGCCAGCAGCCATGAGCGACAGGAACGCTTCAGCGGCTACACCTTC. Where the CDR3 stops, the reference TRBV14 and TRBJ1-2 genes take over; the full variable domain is EAGVTQFPSHSVIEKGQTVTLRCDPISGHDNLYWYRRVMGKEIKFLLHFVKESKQDESGMPNNRFLAERTGGTYSTLKVQPAELEDSGVYFCASSHERQERFSGYTFGSGTRLTVV.